The 32 T cell receptor beta chains below were found in one sample sequenced in a study of T cells in Graves' hyperthyroidism and ophthalmopathy. Authors of the study amplified TCR beta CDR3 regions from RNA transcripts. HTBI primers were the set used in a first-round RT-PCR of the TCR CDR3. Via MiXCR, TCRdb re-called the multiplex PCR reads, giving one row per CDR3 protein. The table has around 360,000 distinct CDR3 sequences, approximately 16% seen once. Sequenced input: blood. The receptors derive from an older woman with Graves' ophthalmopathy.

This clonotype was detected only once. A junction boundary mismatches the germline segment, possibly from a read error. This sequence joins TRBV6-1 and TRBJ2-5; D gene unclear. The CDR3 is made up of 15 amino acids. Germline lookup yields CDR1 MNHNS and CDR2 SASEGT. Here the CDR3 DNA reads TGTGCCAACAGTGAATCCCTGGGCCCGGGAGAGACCCAGTACTTC. This translates into CANSESLGPGETQYF.

This sequence joins TRBV7-8 and TRBJ1-2; 7 bases are a match to TRBD1. In germline, CDR1 is SGHVS, CDR2 FQNEAQ. The ends lost 5 bases at V and 8 bases at J; junction bases unmatched: 8. There are 13 residues in the CDR3. CDR3 bases: TGTGCCAGCAGCCCAAACAGGGGCGGCGGCTACACCTTC. Amino acid sequence: CASSPNRGGGYTF. Full variable domain (rest looked up from reference TRBV7-8 and TRBJ1-2): GAGVSQSPRYKVAKRGQDVALRCDPISGHVSLFWYQQALGQGPEFLTYFQNEAQLDKSGLPSDRFFAERPEGSVSTLKIQRTQQEDSAVYLCASSPNRGGGYTFGSGTRLTVV.

This clonotype was detected a few times. The J gene is TRBJ2-3, the V gene TRBV12-5, with 11 bases lining up with TRBD1. CDR3 length: 14 amino acids. The V segment lost 6 bases and the J segment 5 bases; nucleotides outside the gene matches: 4. Germline V gene lookup returns CDR1 LGHNT and CDR2 FRNRAP. CDR3 coding DNA: TGTGCTAGTGGAACGGGACAGGGGGGAGATACGCAGTATTTT. Translating gives CASGTGQGGDTQYF.

This clonotype has a count of ten or more. The rearrangement uses TRBV24-1 and TRBJ2-1; 7 bases are shared with TRBD2. The CDR3 has 17 residues. V lost 3 bases to trimming and J lost 3 bases; unmatched junction nucleotides: 10. Germline lookup yields CDR1 KGHDR and CDR2 SFDVKD. The CDR3 nucleotides read TGTGCCACCAGTGATCCATCTAGCGGACTCCACTACAATGAGCAGTTCTTC. Its translation is CATSDPSSGLHYNEQFF.

This clonotype appeared many times. The chain carries TRBV13 and TRBJ2-1; D possibly uses TRBD1 or TRBD2 (5 bases each). This CDR3 contains 13 residues. V was cut by 3 bases and J by 5 bases, with 8 bases left in between. Germline V gene data show CDR1 as PRHDT and CDR2 as FYEKMQ (reference sequence). The CDR3: CASSFLGDNEQFF. CDR3 in DNA: TGTGCCAGCAGCTTTCTGGGGGACAATGAGCAGTTCTTC.

A remark on this clonotype: A much larger clone lies a single base off, so this may be a read error. The V gene is TRBV20-1, the J gene TRBJ2-1, with TRBD1 matching 8 bases. The CDR3 is 14 amino acids. In germline, CDR1 is DFQATT, CDR2 SNEGSKA (reference sequence). V shed 1 base and J 7 bases; nucleotides not matched to a gene: 6. CDR3 sequence reads: CSARGTGSTNEQFF. In DNA form, the CDR3 reads TGCAGTGCTAGAGGGACAGGGAGCACGAATGAGCAGTTCTTC.

This clonotype was found many times. The chain uses TRBV7-6 and TRBJ2-3; D uncertain. CDR1 and CDR2 from the germline V gene are SGHVS and FNYEAQ. The CDR3 runs 13 residues. Trimming shortened V by 5 bases and J by 2 bases, and 8 bases separated the two germline ends. CDR3 bases: TGTGCCAGCAGCCCAAGGTTCACAGATACGCAGTATTTT. It yields the protein CASSPRFTDTQYF.

This clonotype was recorded many times. The chain links TRBV2 to TRBJ1-1; 7 bases are shared with TRBD1. V lost 7 bases, J lost 1 base, and 9 bases stayed unmatched. The CDR3 has 15 amino acids. Looked up from germline, CDR1 is SNHLY and CDR2 is FYNNEI. The DNA for the CDR3 is TGTGCCAGCAACTTTTTCCAGGGGGAGAACACTGAAGCTTTCTTT. Amino acid sequence: CASNFFQGENTEAFF.

Many counts were recorded for this clonotype. The rearrangement links TRBV12-3 or TRBV12-4 to TRBJ2-5, with D possibly called TRBD1 or TRBD2 (6 bases each). The CDR3 is 15 residues long. Trimming shortened V by 5 bases and J by 9 bases, and 22 bases separated the two germline ends. The CDR3 sequence: CASSLRRVARGPQYF. The CDR3 DNA reads as TGTGCCAGCAGTCTCCGCAGGGTGGCCCGGGGGCCCCAGTACTTC.

This clonotype was seen ten or more times. V gene TRBV28 combines with J gene TRBJ1-1; TRBD1 might be the D (6 bases). V dropped 9 bases and J dropped 0 bases, with 17 bases sitting between them. Germline V gene lookup returns CDR1 MDHEN and CDR2 SYDVKM. CDR3 length equals 15 residues. This CDR3 is CASGIGGSMNTEAFF. CDR3 sequence (DNA): TGTGCCAGTGGTATAGGGGGTTCCATGAACACTGAAGCTTTCTTT.

There are many counts of this clonotype. This chain connects TRBV4-2 to TRBJ2-2; unclear D gene. In germline, CDR1 is LGHNA, CDR2 YNFKEQ. Trimming took 0 bases from V and 3 from J, leaving 8 bases between them. The CDR3 is made up of 15 amino acids. CDR3 in amino acids: CASSQEAFYTGELFF. CDR3 coding DNA: TGTGCCAGCAGCCAAGAGGCGTTTTACACCGGGGAGCTGTTTTTT.

The genes are TRBV24-1 and TRBJ2-1; D may be TRBD1 (5 bases). The V and J ends lost 3 bases and 2 bases respectively, with 10 bases between them. The germline V gene has CDR1 KGHDR and CDR2 SFDVKD. The CDR3 extends over 15 amino acids. This CDR3 is CATSDTGFPYNEQFF. In DNA form, the CDR3 reads TGTGCCACCAGTGATACAGGTTTCCCCTACAATGAGCAGTTCTTC.

This clonotype was observed many times. The V and J genes are TRBV7-9 and TRBJ2-7, with D tentatively TRBD1 (6 bases). The CDR3 loop spans 16 amino acids. V was pared by 3 bases and J by 1 base, with 16 bases between. In germline, CDR1 is SEHNR, CDR2 FQNEAQ (reference sequence). The chain's CDR3 is CASSFYLGAGSYEQYF. CDR3 nucleotide sequence: TGTGCCAGCAGCTTTTATCTGGGGGCTGGATCCTACGAGCAGTACTTC. Full variable domain (outside the CDR3, taken from reference TRBV7-9 and TRBJ2-7): DTGVSQNPRHKITKRGQNVTFRCDPISEHNRLYWYRQTLGQGPEFLTYFQNEAQLEKSRLLSDRFSAERPKGSFSTLEIQRTEQGDSAMYLCASSFYLGAGSYEQYFGPGTRLTVT.

The chain carries TRBV12-5 and TRBJ1-2; TRBD1 aligns across 7 bases. Losses at the gene ends were 4 bases for V and 0 bases for J; bases not matched to a gene: 8. CDR3 length: 16 residues. Germline V gene data show CDR1 as LGHNT and CDR2 as FRNRAP. The CDR3, as DNA: TGTGCTAGTGGTTCTCCGGGACAGTTAGCTAACTATGGCTACACCTTC. It is translated as CASGSPGQLANYGYTF.

The chain links TRBV7-3 to TRBJ2-3; D call uncertain. Germline V gene lookup returns CDR1 SGHTA and CDR2 FQGTGA. V shed 5 bases and J shed 4 bases, with 19 bases lying between them. The CDR3 is made up of 16 amino acids. CDR3 nucleotide sequence: TGTGCCAGCAGCCCCTTCCCGGGCCTCCGGGCAGATACGCAGTATTTT. Its translation: CASSPFPGLRADTQYF.

This clonotype has only a few counts. The chain has TRBV5-6 and TRBJ2-5, with 8 bases aligning to TRBD1. Looked up from germline, CDR1 is SGHDT and CDR2 is YYEEEE. There are 15 residues in the CDR3. V was pared by 2 bases and J by 2 bases, with 5 bases of the junction left unmatched. The chain's CDR3 is CASSFGDRGQETQYF. DNA for the CDR3: TGTGCCAGCAGCTTTGGTGACAGGGGTCAAGAGACCCAGTACTTC.

The gene calls are TRBV29-1 and TRBJ1-2; D perhaps matches TRBD1 (5 bases). The V end lost 4 bases, the J end lost 8 bases, and 20 bases lay between the germline ends. This CDR3 contains 14 residues. Germline values: CDR1 SQVTM, CDR2 ANQGSEA. The CDR3 here is CSVVLGRAYRGYTF. Here the CDR3 DNA reads TGCAGCGTTGTTTTGGGCAGGGCTTACCGGGGCTACACCTTC.

In this sample, this clonotype turned up many times. The rearrangement uses TRBV7-2 and TRBJ1-5; tentatively, D is TRBD1 (5 bases). The V end lost 4 bases, the J end lost 5 bases, and 12 bases lay between the germline ends. Per germline, CDR1 SGHTA and CDR2 FQGNSA. CDR3 length: 14 amino acids. In DNA, the CDR3 is TGTGCCAGCAGCTCCGCGAGGGGATATCAGCCCCAGCATTTT. Translated: CASSSARGYQPQHF.

This clonotype occurred a few times. This may be a read error: a much more frequent sequence differs by one nucleotide. The genes are TRBV4-1 and TRBJ1-2; 9 positions match TRBD1. Germline lookup yields CDR1 MGHRA and CDR2 YSYEKL. The CDR3 has 13 amino acids. The CDR3 region has the DNA TGCGCCAGCAGCCATGACAGGGGGAGAGGCTACGCCTTC. It yields the protein CASSHDRGRGYAF.

Remarks on this clonotype: Since a much larger clone is just one base distant, this may be a read error. The V and J genes are TRBV20-1 and TRBJ2-7; 11 nucleotides align to TRBD2. Germline trimming cut 6 bases from V and 2 bases from J; bases unmatched to any gene: 3. This CDR3 region has 13 residues. Germline CDR1 is DFQATT and CDR2 is SNEGSKA (reference sequence). The chain's CDR3 is CSADSGRAYEQYF. The CDR3 nucleotides are TGCAGTGCCGATAGCGGGAGGGCCTACGAGCAGTACTTC.

This clonotype has a handful of counts. The chain has TRBV19 and TRBJ2-1; D is perhaps TRBD2 (5 bases). The germline CDR1 and CDR2 sequences are LNHDA and SQIVND (reference sequence). This CDR3 comprises 16 residues. Between the trimmed V and J ends, which lost 5 bases and 0 bases, there was a span of 14 bases. CDR3 nucleotides: TGTGCCAGTAGTCCGCCCGGGGTAAGCTCCTACAATGAGCAGTTCTTC. Its translation is CASSPPGVSSYNEQFF.

This clonotype came up many times. The chain uses TRBV28 and TRBJ1-2; 8 nucleotides match TRBD1. Germline lookup yields CDR1 MDHEN and CDR2 SYDVKM. The V and J ends lost 5 bases and 5 bases, in that order; junction bases with no gene match: 10. The CDR3 consists of 15 residues. CDR3: CASSDPGGRRYGYTF. The CDR3 region has the DNA TGTGCCAGCAGTGACCCAGGGGGCCGGAGGTATGGCTACACCTTC.

As regards this clonotype: The junction and the germline gene differ at one end; a read error may be behind it. The V gene is TRBV5-1, the J gene TRBJ2-3; tentatively, D is TRBD2 (6 bases). This CDR3 comprises 16 residues. In germline, CDR1 is SGHRS, CDR2 YFSETQ. The CDR3: CASKPEAGTSTDAQYF. The CDR3 region has the DNA TGCGCCAGCAAACCAGAGGCGGGCACTAGCACAGATGCGCAGTATTTT.

The rearrangement joins TRBV18 to TRBJ2-7; 9 bases match TRBD1. CDR1 is KGHSH, CDR2 LQKENI, per germline. V dropped 4 bases and J dropped 2; count of bases not matched to a gene: 9. The CDR3 covers 16 residues. The CDR3 nucleotides are TGTGCCAGCTCACAAACGGGACAGGGAAACCCCTACGAGCAGTACTTC. Its translation is CASSQTGQGNPYEQYF.

The sample holds many counts of this clonotype. The J gene is TRBJ2-1, the V gene TRBV28, with D perhaps TRBD2 (7 bases). V was pared by 6 bases and J by 10 bases, with 19 bases between. CDR3 length: 14 residues. Germline V lookup: CDR1 MDHEN, CDR2 SYDVKM. For the CDR3, the DNA is TGTGCCAGCAGCTGGCTGGGGGGGGCGCGGGAGCAGTTCTTC. This encodes CASSWLGGAREQFF. The full variable domain, its missing parts supplied by reference TRBV28 and TRBJ2-1, is DVKVTQSSRYLVKRTGEKVFLECVQDMDHENMFWYRQDPGLGLRLIYFSYDVKMKEKGDIPEGYSVSREKKERFSLILESASTNQTSMYLCASSWLGGAREQFFGPGTRLTVL.

This clonotype was found many times. The rearrangement uses TRBV20-1 and TRBJ2-5, with 12 bases lining up with TRBD2. Trimming cost V 3 bases and J 4 bases; bases outside gene matches: 9. CDR1 DFQATT and CDR2 SNEGSKA come from the germline V gene (reference sequence). The CDR3 sequence is 16 residues long. As DNA, the CDR3 is TGCAGTGCTAGGTCGGCTAGCGGGGGGGCGGGAGAGACCCAGTACTTC. Translated, it gives CSARSASGGAGETQYF.

This sequence joins TRBV5-1 and TRBJ2-7, with TRBD1 identical over 8 bases. From germline, CDR1 is SGHRS and CDR2 YFSETQ. Losses at the gene ends were 4 bases for V and 2 bases for J; bases not matched to a gene: 8. This CDR3 has 15 residues. The CDR3 bases are TGCGCCAGCAGCACGGACAGGGAAAGAACCTACGAGCAGTACTTC. Encoded protein: CASSTDRERTYEQYF.

At least ten counts were recorded for this clonotype. The chain combines TRBV12-3 or TRBV12-4 with TRBJ1-4, with 9 nucleotides matching TRBD1. V shed 4 bases, J shed 8 bases, and the junction held 8 bases outside the gene matches. The CDR3 covers 15 residues. DNA of the CDR3: TGTGCCAGCAGTTCTGACAGGGGGAGTGGAGAAAAACTGTTTTTT. Amino acids: CASSSDRGSGEKLFF.

This clonotype was detected only a few times. A clone one base away is much larger, so this may be a read error. The V gene is TRBV6-6, the J gene TRBJ2-5; 12 positions agree with TRBD2. The length of the CDR3 is 17 residues. Germline CDR1 and CDR2: MNHNY and SVGAGI (reference sequence). The CDR3 bases are TGTGCCAGCAGTTACTCAGCGACTAGCGGGAGTGAAGAGACCCAGGACTTC. Translating gives CASSYSATSGSEETQDF.

This clonotype was detected many times. This sequence joins TRBV7-8 and TRBJ2-2; 8 bases are shared with TRBD2. The CDR3 extends over 15 amino acids. V lost 5 bases to trimming and J lost 7 bases; unmatched junction nucleotides: 9. Germline V CDR1 and CDR2: SGHVS, FQNEAQ. The CDR3 coding sequence is TGTGCCAGCAGCCCGAAAGCGGGAGTCGTCGGGGAGCTGTTTTTT. Its protein is CASSPKAGVVGELFF.

CDR3 in amino acids: CASSWDREAETQYF. The CDR3 DNA reads as TGCGCCAGCAGCTGGGACAGGGAGGCAGAGACCCAGTACTTC. The chain combines TRBV5-1 with TRBJ2-5; the match to TRBD1 covers 9 bases. The V segment lost 3 bases and the J segment 4 bases; nucleotides outside the gene matches: 4. The CDR3 contains 14 residues. CDR1 is SGHRS and CDR2 is YFSETQ in the germline V gene.

This clonotype was recorded many times. The chain is built from TRBV20-1 and TRBJ2-1; 11 bases line up with TRBD2. This CDR3 comprises 17 residues. The germline V gene has CDR1 DFQATT and CDR2 SNEGSKA (reference sequence). V shed 0 bases, J shed 4 bases, and the junction held 8 bases outside the gene matches. The CDR3 nucleotides read TGCAGTGCTAGAGATCCTACCGGGACTAGCGGTTACAATGAGCAGTTCTTC. Encoded protein: CSARDPTGTSGYNEQFF.